The rows below give T cell receptor beta chains drawn from one sample of a study of tissue T cells after allogeneic stem cell transplantation. Here immunoSEQ multiplex PCR was the method, and the copy in TCRdb shows in-frame clones only, minus some. Among fewer than 30,000 clones listed, less than 75% were seen once. The specimen comprised tissue from the ileum, sampled at autopsy. The receptors stem from a female donor older than 55 with lung cancer. Both conserved end residues are part of each CDR3. A D gene is named only where the DNA matches it firmly. The size field is filled for only some rows; it gives once, few, many or a size class.

TGTGCCAGCAGTTCCAGCGGGCAGGGATATCAGCCCCAGCATTTT,CASSSSGQGYQPQHF,TRBJ1-5,TRBV28,15,NA,NA
TGTGCCAGCAGCAAAGTCGGCGAGAAACCGGGACAGGGGGCGGTTAACTATGGCTACACCTTC,CASSKVGEKPGQGAVNYGYTF,TRBJ1-2,TRBV21-1,21,NA,NA
TGCGCCAGCAGCTTGTTTTGGGGGGGACGAAACAATGAGCAGTTCTTC,CASSLFWGGRNNEQFF,TRBJ2-1,TRBV5-1,16,TRBD2,NA
TGTGCCAGCAGCCCCCCCGAGGACTATGGCTACACCTTC,CASSPPEDYGYTF,TRBJ1-2,TRBV9,13,NA,NA
TGTGCCAGCAGCCCAAGCGGGAGGGCGAACACCGGGGAGCTGTTTTTT,CASSPSGRANTGELFF,TRBJ2-2,TRBV7-3,16,TRBD2,NA
TGTGCCACCTACGCGGGACAGAATTTAAACACCATATATTTT,CATYAGQNLNTIYF,TRBJ1-3,TRBV6-5,14,TRBD1,NA
TGTGCCAGCAGCCAAGAACCGGACAGACTCTACGAGCAGTACTTC,CASSQEPDRLYEQYF,TRBJ2-7,TRBV3-1/TRBV3-2,15,NA,NA
TGTGCCAGCAGCTTAGCCGTACAGGGGGCCTGGAACACCGGGGAGCTGTTTTTT,CASSLAVQGAWNTGELFF,TRBJ2-2,TRBV7-9,18,TRBD1,once
TGTGCCAGCAGCTTTGCGAGTCCGGATACGCAGTATTTT,CASSFASPDTQYF,TRBJ2-3,TRBV11-3,13,NA,NA
TGTGCCAGCAGCCAGGGTAGGGGCAAGTACAATGAGCAGTTCTTC,CASSQGRGKYNEQFF,TRBJ2-1,TRBV3-1/TRBV3-2,15,NA,NA
TGCAGCGAACGTAGGGTGAACACTGAAGCTTTCTTT,CSERRVNTEAFF,TRBJ1-1,TRBV29-1,12,NA,NA
TGTGCCAGCACCACGGAAAGGGGGTTATTTGGAAACACCATATATTTT,CASTTERGLFGNTIYF,TRBJ1-3,TRBV2,16,NA,medium-sized
TGTGCCAGCAGCTTAACCTCAAGGAGGTACGAGCAGTACTTC,CASSLTSRRYEQYF,TRBJ2-7,TRBV5-8,14,NA,once
TGCGCCAGCAGCCCGGGAGGGGGACAGGGGTTCGAGCAGTACTTC,CASSPGGGQGFEQYF,TRBJ2-7,TRBV5-1,15,TRBD1,NA
TGTGCCAGCTCACCCGACATCCTAACCGGGGAGCTGTTTTTT,CASSPDILTGELFF,TRBJ2-2,TRBV18,14,NA,NA
TGTGCCAGCAGCGGGACTAGCGGACAAGAGACCCAGTACTTC,CASSGTSGQETQYF,TRBJ2-5,TRBV7-6,14,TRBD2,NA
TGTGCCACCAGTGGCGGGAAGGGATATAGCAATCAGCCCCAGCATTTT,CATSGGKGYSNQPQHF,TRBJ1-5,TRBV24-1,16,NA,NA
TGCGCCAGCAGCTTGGGAGGGGGTCAGCCCCAGCATTTT,CASSLGGGQPQHF,TRBJ1-5,TRBV5-1,13,NA,NA
TGTGCCAGCTCACCCCGGAGAAATGAAAAACTGTTTTTT,CASSPRRNEKLFF,TRBJ1-4,TRBV18,13,NA,NA
TGTGCCAGCAGTGATGTTCTAGCGGATGAGCAGTTCTTC,CASSDVLADEQFF,TRBJ2-1,TRBV6-1,13,TRBD2,NA
TGTGCCAGCAGTTTGAATAGGAGAGAGACCCAGTACTTC,CASSLNRRETQYF,TRBJ2-5,TRBV27,13,NA,NA
TGTGCCTGGAATCCCGGGGGTTCTCTAGCCAAAAACATTCAGTACTTC,CAWNPGGSLAKNIQYF,TRBJ2-4,TRBV30,16,NA,NA
TGTGCCAGCAGCTTTGGACTAGCGGGAGTAGATACGCAGTATTTT,CASSFGLAGVDTQYF,TRBJ2-3,TRBV11-3,15,TRBD2,NA
TGTGCCAGCAGTTATTCCGGACGAGGCTATGGCTACACCTTC,CASSYSGRGYGYTF,TRBJ1-2,TRBV6-5,14,NA,NA
TGTGCCAGCAGGGATGATAGGAGGCAGCTTAGTTCACCCCTCCACTTT,CASRDDRRQLSSPLHF,TRBJ1-6,TRBV7-2,16,NA,NA
TGCGCCAGCAGCTTGGTCGGACGCACAGATACGCAGTATTTT,CASSLVGRTDTQYF,TRBJ2-3,TRBV5-1,14,NA,NA
TGCGCCAGCAGCCAAGGGGCCCAGGGTGGGTCCTACAATGAGCAGTTCTTC,CASSQGAQGGSYNEQFF,TRBJ2-1,TRBV4-1,17,NA,NA
TGTGCCAGCCGACCACCCGCTCGACAGTCGAACACTGAAGCTTTCTTT,CASRPPARQSNTEAFF,TRBJ1-1,TRBV25-1,16,NA,NA
TGTGCCTGGAGTGCCGGGTGGCAGGGAGCGGAGCAGTACTTC,CAWSAGWQGAEQYF,TRBJ2-7,TRBV30,14,NA,few
TGTGCCAGCAGCCCAGGGGGGGCAGATAAAGATACGCAGTATTTT,CASSPGGADKDTQYF,TRBJ2-3,TRBV11-3,15,NA,NA
TGTGCCAGCTCACCACTAGCGGGGGCAGCAGATACGCAGTATTTT,CASSPLAGAADTQYF,TRBJ2-3,TRBV18,15,TRBD2,once
TGTGCCAGTAGTATAAGACAGGGATCTGGAAACACCATATATTTT,CASSIRQGSGNTIYF,TRBJ1-3,TRBV19,15,TRBD1,NA
TGTGCCAGCAGCCGAGCCATAACCGGGACTAGCGTCTACTACGAGCAGTACTTC,CASSRAITGTSVYYEQYF,TRBJ2-7,TRBV4-2,18,TRBD2,NA
TGTGCCAGCAGTGAAAGGACAGCTAACTATGGCTACACCTTC,CASSERTANYGYTF,TRBJ1-2,TRBV2,14,NA,NA
TGTGCCAGCAGTTTCGGGGGCGATGAGCAGTTCTTC,CASSFGGDEQFF,TRBJ2-1,TRBV12-3/TRBV12-4,12,NA,NA
TGTGCCAGCTCACCAACAGGGACGAACACCGGGGAGCTGTTTTTT,CASSPTGTNTGELFF,TRBJ2-2,TRBV18,15,NA,NA
TGTGCCAGCAGCCGCGGGACAGGGACCGGCTACACCTTC,CASSRGTGTGYTF,TRBJ1-2,TRBV2,13,TRBD1,NA
TGTGCCACCAGCAGAGATTGGGGTAGGACTACATCCACTGAAGCTTTCTTT,CATSRDWGRTTSTEAFF,TRBJ1-1,TRBV15,17,NA,NA
TGTGCCAGCAGCTTATCACCCGGAAGCTCCTACAATGAGCAGTTCTTC,CASSLSPGSSYNEQFF,TRBJ2-1,TRBV11-2,16,NA,NA
TGTGCCAGCAGCTCCGGGGGGGCCGGAGAGACCCAGTACTTC,CASSSGGAGETQYF,TRBJ2-5,TRBV9,14,TRBD2,NA
TGTGCCAGCAGGAATCGACAGGGGGCGAGGAACACTGAAGCTTTCTTT,CASRNRQGARNTEAFF,TRBJ1-1,TRBV7-8,16,TRBD1,NA
TGTGCCACGACCCTAGCGGGAGGGCCGGAGACCCAGTACTTC,CATTLAGGPETQYF,TRBJ2-5,TRBV6-5,14,TRBD2,NA
TGTGCCAGCAGATATACAGGGGGTCAAGAGACCCAGTACTTC,CASRYTGGQETQYF,TRBJ2-5,TRBV27,14,TRBD1,NA
TGTGCCATCAGTGAGTCGATGGTCCTCGGGGGGGGCTACGAGCAGTACTTC,CAISESMVLGGGYEQYF,TRBJ2-7,TRBV10-3,17,TRBD2,once
TGCGCCAGCAGCTTGTCTCCGGCCGGACTAACGACCGGGGAGCTGTTTTTT,CASSLSPAGLTTGELFF,TRBJ2-2,TRBV5-1,17,NA,once
TGTGCCATCCGACAGGGCTATCACACTGAAGCTTTCTTT,CAIRQGYHTEAFF,TRBJ1-1,TRBV3-1/TRBV3-2,13,TRBD1,NA
TGTGCCAGCAGTGACTCCAGCCCGTCCCGCTATGGCTACACCTTC,CASSDSSPSRYGYTF,TRBJ1-2,TRBV6-6,15,NA,NA
TGTGCCAGCAGTTTAAACGGACTTGAAAAACTGTTTTTT,CASSLNGLEKLFF,TRBJ1-4,TRBV28,13,NA,medium-sized
TGTGCCAGCTCACCACAGGAGGCCTATGGCTACACCTTC,CASSPQEAYGYTF,TRBJ1-2,TRBV18,13,NA,NA
TGTGCCAGCAGCCCCGGGACCTCCTACGAGCAGTACTTC,CASSPGTSYEQYF,TRBJ2-7,TRBV7-6,13,NA,once
TGTGCCAGCAGGACCGGGACCAGGGGCACTGAAGCTTTCTTT,CASRTGTRGTEAFF,TRBJ1-1,TRBV7-2,14,NA,few
TGTGCCACCAGCCGGACAGCACAGTACGAGCAGTACTTC,CATSRTAQYEQYF,TRBJ2-7,TRBV15,13,NA,NA
TGTGCCAGCACCCGCCAGGGGGCGGACACTGAAGCTTTCTTT,CASTRQGADTEAFF,TRBJ1-1,TRBV2,14,TRBD1,NA
TGTGCCATCAGTGCCGGGACCTACAATGAGCAGTTCTTC,CAISAGTYNEQFF,TRBJ2-1,TRBV10-3,13,NA,NA
TGTGCCAGCAGTGCGCAGGGGGCGGACGGCTACACCTTC,CASSAQGADGYTF,TRBJ1-2,TRBV12-3/TRBV12-4,13,TRBD1,NA